This passage covers 28 T cell receptor beta chains from one sample sequenced in a study of T-cell memory formation after mild COVID-19. MiXCR was run by TCRdb on the 5' RACE reads, yielding one entry per CDR3 protein. The repertoire holds around 400,000 distinct CDR3 sequences, with 20% to 30% as singletons. What was sequenced was PBMCs or a T cell subset sorted from them (not recorded which). These receptors were collected from an adult woman who had mild COVID-19 (a few samples of this study predate the infection). Cell type and time point are not known.

In its sample, this clonotype was seen a few times. The chain links TRBV12-3 or TRBV12-4 to TRBJ2-7; D perhaps matches TRBD1 (6 bases). The V and J ends lost 5 bases and 5 bases respectively, with 19 bases between them. This CDR3 is 15 amino acids long. CDR3 loop: CASSPTLGTRNEQYF. CDR3 coding DNA: TGTGCCAGCAGTCCCACCCTGGGGACACGGAACGAGCAGTACTTC.

This clonotype was seen more than once but under ten times. A read error is likely, as this CDR3 ends without the conserved phenylalanine or tryptophan. The DNA is omitted, as the CDR3 cannot be located on it reliably, and the CDR3 follows TCRdb's listing. The V and J genes are TRBV7-4 and TRBJ1-3. Inclusive of both ends, the CDR3 amounts to 8 amino acids. Per the germline V gene, CDR1 is SGHVT and CDR2 is SQSDAQ. The CDR3 region is CASSLSGV.

The chain is built from TRBV4-1 and TRBJ2-1; unclear D gene. CDR1 is MGHRA and CDR2 is YSYEKL in the germline V gene. The CDR3 runs to 11 residues. The V end was cut by 3 bases, the J end by 9 bases, with 6 bases between. The CDR3, as DNA: TGCGCCAGCAGCCATTACGGTGAGCAGTTCTTC. It yields the protein CASSHYGEQFF.

V and J are TRBV20-1 and TRBJ2-7, with 7 positions matching TRBD1. The ends lost 7 bases at V and 1 base at J; junction bases unmatched: 10. Germline-derived CDR1 and CDR2 are DFQATT and SNEGSKA (reference sequence). The CDR3 loop spans 14 amino acids. This CDR3 reads CSVNTGATSYEQYF. In DNA form, the CDR3 reads TGCAGTGTAAATACAGGGGCGACGTCCTACGAGCAGTACTTC.

The genes are TRBV6-6 and TRBJ2-5, with D unclear. The CDR3 is 12 residues long. Germline V gene lookup returns CDR1 MNHNY and CDR2 SVGAGI (reference sequence). Deletions cut 0 bases from V and 5 bases from J, with 4 bases between. In nucleotides, the CDR3 is TGTGCCAGCAGTTACTCGTATGAGACCCAGTACTTC. Amino acid sequence: CASSYSYETQYF.

V and J are TRBV2 and TRBJ1-2; D gene uncertain. Germline CDR1 and CDR2: SNHLY and FYNNEI. The CDR3 sequence is 12 residues long. V was cut by 6 bases and J by 7 bases, with 12 bases left in between. Here the CDR3 reads CASRQFSGGYTF. The CDR3 DNA reads TGTGCCAGCAGGCAGTTTAGTGGTGGCTACACCTTC.

This rearrangement joins TRBV12-3 or TRBV12-4 to TRBJ2-1, with D perhaps TRBD2 (7 bases). The CDR3 runs to 15 residues. V lost 3 bases to trimming and J lost 5 bases, with 14 bases between them. This CDR3 reads CASSLRGRLDNEQFF. DNA of the CDR3: TGTGCCAGCAGTTTGCGGGGGCGCCTAGACAATGAGCAGTTCTTC.

This clonotype was seen a few times. This chain uses TRBV28 with TRBJ1-2, with TRBD1 as a possible D gene (5 bases). The CDR3 spans 14 residues. The germline V and J ends were trimmed by 6 bases and 4 bases, with 15 bases remaining between them. CDR1 and CDR2 from the germline V gene are MDHEN and SYDVKM. CDR3: CASRTGTGVYGYTF. The CDR3 coding sequence is TGTGCCAGCAGAACCGGGACGGGTGTCTATGGCTACACCTTC.

This clonotype has a handful of counts. The chain employs TRBV7-9 and TRBJ2-3; no firm D call. The CDR3 is made up of 15 amino acids. Trimming took 1 base from V and 2 from J, leaving 10 bases between them. The germline CDR1 and CDR2 sequences are SEHNR and FQNEAQ (reference sequence). This CDR3 reads CASSLGAVFTDTQYF. For the CDR3, the DNA is TGTGCCAGCAGCTTAGGTGCGGTTTTCACAGATACGCAGTATTTT.

The chain combines TRBV5-1 with TRBJ1-1, with TRBD1 matching 7 bases. V lost 3 bases and J lost 0; bases outside the gene matches: 8. CDR3 length: 16 residues. Per germline, CDR1 SGHRS and CDR2 YFSETQ. The CDR3 bases are TGCGCCAGCAGCTGGGACCCCGGGACAGTGAACACTGAAGCTTTCTTT. It encodes CASSWDPGTVNTEAFF. Drawing the rest from reference TRBV5-1 and TRBJ1-1, the complete variable domain is KAGVTQTPRYLIKTRGQQVTLSCSPISGHRSVSWYQQTPGQGLQFLFEYFSETQRNKGNFPGRFSGRQFSNSRSEMNVSTLELGDSALYLCASSWDPGTVNTEAFFGQGTRLTVV.

This clonotype was recorded a few times. This chain joins TRBV6-5 and TRBJ2-1, with TRBD1 matching 9 bases. CDR1 MNHEY and CDR2 SVGAGI come from the germline V gene. This CDR3 contains 15 residues. J lost 4 bases, V lost 4 bases, and 5 bases had no gene match. CDR3 amino acids: CASSFPGQGYNEQFF. The DNA for the CDR3 is TGTGCCAGCAGTTTCCCGGGACAGGGATACAATGAGCAGTTCTTC.

This clonotype came up a few times. V is TRBV4-3 and J is TRBJ2-2, with a possible D match to TRBD2 (5 bases). V lost 5 bases to trimming and J lost 6 bases, with 10 bases between them. The germline CDR1 and CDR2 sequences are LGHNA and YSLEER. The CDR3 has 13 amino acids. This CDR3 is CASSIRTAGELFF. The DNA for the CDR3 is TGCGCCAGCAGCATCCGGACTGCCGGGGAGCTGTTTTTT.

The chain links TRBV20-1 to TRBJ2-3, with 8 bases aligning to TRBD2. In germline, CDR1 is DFQATT, CDR2 SNEGSKA (reference sequence). The CDR3 length is 15 residues. Trimming took 7 bases from V and 8 from J; bases not matched to a gene: 17. CDR3 protein: CSVRGSGGLWGTQYF. The CDR3, as DNA: TGCAGTGTTAGGGGCAGCGGGGGTCTTTGGGGTACGCAGTATTTT.

As concerns this clonotype: It may be a read error: a sequence one base away is much more abundant. This chain joins TRBV7-9 and TRBJ2-1; D call uncertain. The CDR3 runs 13 residues. CDR1 is SEHNR, CDR2 FQNEAQ, per germline (reference sequence). The DNA of the CDR3 is TGTGCCAGAAGCTTGACGGGCTACAATGAGCAGTTCTTC. It codes for CARSLTGYNEQFF.

The V call is TRBV4-3, the J call TRBJ2-3; either TRBD1 or TRBD2 may fit D (5 bases each). V lost 0 bases to trimming and J lost 2 bases, with 12 bases between them. Germline V gives CDR1 LGHNA, CDR2 YSLEER. The CDR3 is 16 amino acids. Here the CDR3 reads CASSQDMGDATDTQYF. The CDR3 DNA reads TGCGCCAGCAGCCAAGATATGGGGGACGCCACAGATACGCAGTATTTT.

This chain joins TRBV10-3 and TRBJ2-3, with D possibly being TRBD2 (6 bases). Looked up from germline, CDR1 is ENHRY and CDR2 is SYGVKD. Deletions cut 4 bases from V and 3 bases from J, with 11 bases between. The length of the CDR3 is 14 residues. CDR3 in DNA: TGTGCCATCAGTGGACACGGAGGGACAGATACGCAGTATTTT. Amino acids: CAISGHGGTDTQYF.

The chain combines TRBV27 with TRBJ2-3; D ambiguous. V was clipped by 1 base and J by 2 bases, with 7 bases between them. The CDR3 covers 14 residues. In germline, CDR1 is MNHEY, CDR2 SMNVEV (reference sequence). The CDR3 region has the DNA TGTGCCAGCAGTTTATACGGGCCCACAGATACGCAGTATTTT. Residues: CASSLYGPTDTQYF.

This clonotype was detected a few times. The chain recombines TRBV5-1 with TRBJ1-6; D not certain. Germline assignment: CDR1 SGHRS and CDR2 YFSETQ. The V end was cut by 4 bases, the J end by 8 bases, with 22 bases between. The CDR3 extends over 17 amino acids. CDR3 nucleotides: TGCGCCAGCAGCAGAGGACGGACGGATGATTATTATTCACCCCTCCACTTT. Translating it yields CASSRGRTDDYYSPLHF. The full variable domain, in which reference TRBV5-1 and TRBJ1-6 provide the parts outside the CDR3, is KAGVTQTPRYLIKTRGQQVTLSCSPISGHRSVSWYQQTPGQGLQFLFEYFSETQRNKGNFPGRFSGRQFSNSRSEMNVSTLELGDSALYLCASSRGRTDDYYSPLHFGNGTRLTVT.

In this sample, this clonotype turned up many times. J is TRBJ2-7 and V is TRBV5-1; D remains ambiguous. CDR3 size: 15 residues. CDR1 is SGHRS, CDR2 YFSETQ, per germline. With 0 bases removed from V and 0 bases from J, the gap between germline ends came to 10 bases. CDR3 nucleotide sequence: TGCGCCAGCAGCTTGGCCGCCGGCAGCTCCTACGAGCAGTACTTC. Its translation is CASSLAAGSSYEQYF.

The chain recombines TRBV5-1 with TRBJ2-5, with D perhaps matching TRBD1 or TRBD2 (6 bases each). Per germline, CDR1 SGHRS and CDR2 YFSETQ. This CDR3 has 17 amino acids. V shed 4 bases and J shed 0 bases, with 19 bases lying between them. The CDR3 reads CASSPGDTTTYQETQYF. CDR3 DNA sequence: TGCGCCAGCAGCCCGGGGGACACCACTACGTACCAAGAGACCCAGTACTTC. The full variable domain, rest sourced from reference TRBV5-1 and TRBJ2-5, is KAGVTQTPRYLIKTRGQQVTLSCSPISGHRSVSWYQQTPGQGLQFLFEYFSETQRNKGNFPGRFSGRQFSNSRSEMNVSTLELGDSALYLCASSPGDTTTYQETQYFGPGTRLLVL.

A few counts support this clonotype. The CDR3, as DNA: TGCAGCGTTGGATACTCGGAGGAAAAACTGTTTTTT. Protein sequence: CSVGYSEEKLFF. This chain connects TRBV29-1 to TRBJ1-4; D not certain. Trimming removed 4 bases from V and 8 bases from J, with 11 bases in between. This CDR3 spans 12 amino acids. CDR1 SQVTM and CDR2 ANQGSEA come from the germline V gene.

Points on this clonotype: An end of the junction does not agree with germline; a read error may underlie this. This chain joins TRBV12-3 or TRBV12-4 and TRBJ1-1; D possibly corresponds to TRBD1 (6 bases). CDR3 length: 11 amino acids. CDR3 amino acids: CASSNEQGRGF. The CDR3 DNA follows: TGTGCCAGCAGCAATGAACAGGGAAGGGGATTT.

This clonotype was detected only a few times. The CDR3 nucleotides read TGCGCCAGCAGCGGGGGACAGTCCTATGGCTACACCTTC. This translates into CASSGGQSYGYTF. This sequence joins TRBV5-1 and TRBJ1-2; 7 nucleotides agree with TRBD1. This CDR3 region has 13 residues. Germline lookup yields CDR1 SGHRS and CDR2 YFSETQ. Trimming cost V 4 bases and J 4 bases; bases outside gene matches: 4.

The V and J genes are TRBV10-3 and TRBJ1-1; TRBD1 agrees at 7 bases. V lost 4 bases and J lost 5; bases outside the gene matches: 4. The CDR3 totals 13 residues. In germline, CDR1 is ENHRY, CDR2 SYGVKD. DNA for the CDR3: TGTGCCATCAGTGGGGACAGAGGAACTGAAGCTTTCTTT. Protein: CAISGDRGTEAFF.

This chain connects TRBV6-6 to TRBJ1-1, with TRBD1 matching over 8 bases. V was pared by 0 bases and J by 10 bases, with 7 bases of the junction left unmatched. The germline V gene has CDR1 MNHNY and CDR2 SVGAGI (reference sequence). The CDR3 loop spans 14 amino acids. CDR3 coding DNA: TGTGCCAGCAGTTACTCGGACAGGGCTTTTGGAGCTTTCTTT. It specifies CASSYSDRAFGAFF.

V and J are TRBV7-6 and TRBJ1-3; D is ambiguous. Germline V CDR1 and CDR2: SGHVS, FNYEAQ. The germline V and J ends were trimmed by 5 bases and 0 bases, with 14 bases remaining between them. The CDR3 has 16 residues. The CDR3 protein is CASSTAGLYSGNTIYF. The CDR3 DNA is TGTGCCAGCAGCACTGCCGGGCTCTACTCTGGAAACACCATATATTTT.

As concerns this clonotype: Mismatch with germline at one junction end may stem from a read error. This chain connects TRBV5-6 to TRBJ1-1; weak D call: TRBD1 (5 bases). From germline, CDR1 is SGHDT and CDR2 YYEEEE. The CDR3 length is 14 residues. CDR3: CVSSLERGGTEAFF. Here the CDR3 DNA reads TGTGTCAGCAGCTTGGAACGGGGGGGCACTGAAGCTTTCTTT.

This clonotype was recorded a few times. The chain combines TRBV7-9 with TRBJ1-2; unclear D gene. The CDR3 contains 13 residues. V shed 6 bases and J shed 8 bases, with 16 bases lying between them. Germline assignment: CDR1 SEHNR and CDR2 FQNEAQ (reference sequence). Here the CDR3 DNA reads TGTGCCAGCAGTTTCTTGGGTCCGGGAGGCTACACCTTC. Translation: CASSFLGPGGYTF.